The 28 T cell receptor beta chains in this list originate from one sample, sequenced in a study of cytomegalovirus exposure and HLA in healthy donors. 13 Jbeta primers and 60 Vbeta primers were used for the PCR. Using immunoSEQ multiplex PCR, the repertoire was profiled, and TCRdb retains in-frame clones only, with some absent. The sample carries about 170,000 clones, about 80% recorded once. The material sequenced was PBMCs. The receptor set was obtained from a female donor in good health and CMV-seronegative.

The rearrangement joins TRBV5-1 to TRBJ1-4; 7 nucleotides match TRBD1. V trimming: 6 bases; J trimming: 4 bases; junction bases outside the gene matches: 6. Germline V gene lookup returns CDR1 SGHRS and CDR2 YFSETQ. The CDR3 is 14 residues long. CDR3 nucleotide sequence: TGCGCCAGCAACCCGACAGGGAATAATGAAAAACTGTTTTTT. It specifies CASNPTGNNEKLFF. The full variable domain, rest sourced from reference TRBV5-1 and TRBJ1-4, is KAGVTQTPRYLIKTRGQQVTLSCSPISGHRSVSWYQQTPGQGLQFLFEYFSETQRNKGNFPGRFSGRQFSNSRSEMNVSTLELGDSALYLCASNPTGNNEKLFFGSGTQLSVL.

The CDR3 loop is CASSFRDRGNNEQFF. The CDR3 region has the DNA TGCGCCAGCAGCTTCCGGGACAGGGGCAACAATGAGCAGTTCTTC. The V gene is TRBV5-1, the J gene TRBJ2-1; 10 bases map to TRBD1. Trimming removed 2 bases from V and 5 bases from J; junction bases left unmatched: 4. Looked up from germline, CDR1 is SGHRS and CDR2 is YFSETQ. The CDR3 sequence is 15 residues long.

This clone has just one count. V gene TRBV30 combines with J gene TRBJ2-1; 8 positions match TRBD1. The V gene end was trimmed by 2 bases and the J gene end by 9 bases; junction bases not matched to a gene: 12. The CDR3 consists of 15 residues. Germline values: CDR1 GTSNPN, CDR2 SVGIG (reference sequence). This CDR3 is CAWSTGQGPLSEQFF. DNA for the CDR3: TGTGCCTGGAGTACTGGACAGGGTCCCTTGAGTGAGCAGTTCTTC.

This chain links TRBV6-6 with TRBJ1-2; 7 bases are a match to TRBD1. CDR1 and CDR2 (germline): MNHNY, SVGAGI (reference sequence). CDR3 length: 14 residues. V gave up 6 bases and J gave up 5 bases; unmatched junction bases: 9. The CDR3 here is CASSPGGILYGYTF. CDR3 sequence (DNA): TGTGCCAGCAGCCCAGGGGGAATCCTTTATGGCTACACCTTC.

This chain uses TRBV28 with TRBJ2-1; TRBD1 might be the D (6 bases). Trimming left V 7 bases short and J 0 bases short, with 19 bases between. Germline V gene sequence: CDR1 MDHEN, CDR2 SYDVKM. The CDR3 is made up of 17 amino acids. The DNA for the CDR3 is TGTGCCAGCACCCCGCTCCTTTCCAGGGGCTCCTACAATGAGCAGTTCTTC. As protein: CASTPLLSRGSYNEQFF.

J is TRBJ1-2 and V is TRBV2; possibly TRBD1 for D (6 bases). The V gene's germline CDR1 is SNHLY and CDR2 FYNNEI. This CDR3 is built from 14 residues. The V end was cut by 9 bases, the J end by 7 bases, with 21 bases between. The DNA of the CDR3 is TGTGCCAGGGTCGGCAGGACAGTGATCGGTGGCTACACCTTC. Translating it yields CARVGRTVIGGYTF. Using reference TRBV2 and TRBJ1-2 for the parts outside the CDR3, the full variable domain is EPEVTQTPSHQVTQMGQEVILRCVPISNHLYFYWYRQILGQKVEFLVSFYNNEISEKSEIFDDQFSVERPDGSNFTLKIRSTKLEDSAMYFCARVGRTVIGGYTFGSGTRLTVV.

A word on this clone: Other DNA sequences in the same sample also yield this CDR3. The J gene is TRBJ2-5, the V gene TRBV18; a possible D gene is TRBD1 (5 bases). V was trimmed by 3 bases and J by 5 bases, leaving 10 bases between them. CDR3 length: 13 amino acids. Per germline, CDR1 KGHSH and CDR2 LQKENI. CDR3 nucleotide sequence: TGTGCCAGCTCACCGGGGCTACAGGAGACCCAGTACTTC. Residues: CASSPGLQETQYF.

This clone showed up just once. The J gene is TRBJ2-2, the V gene TRBV29-1; 8 positions agree with TRBD2. The V and J ends lost 5 bases and 0 bases, in that order; junction bases with no gene match: 5. The CDR3 totals 15 residues. In germline, CDR1 is SQVTM, CDR2 ANQGSEA. In nucleotides, the CDR3 is TGCAGCGTTTCAAACGGGGGGGCGAACACCGGGGAGCTGTTTTTT. Its translation: CSVSNGGANTGELFF.

This clone was detected once. The V call is TRBV2, the J call TRBJ1-2, with D possibly TRBD1 on 5 matching bases. Deletions cut 9 bases from V and 0 bases from J, with 11 bases between. CDR3 length: 13 amino acids. Germline values: CDR1 SNHLY, CDR2 FYNNEI. For the CDR3, the DNA is TGTGCCAGTACAGGAGACTCTAACTATGGCTACACCTTC. Its protein is CASTGDSNYGYTF.

The chain carries TRBV5-1 and TRBJ2-3; 10 positions match TRBD1. Trimming cost V 0 bases and J 6 bases; bases outside gene matches: 16. The CDR3 is 19 amino acids. Germline V gene sequence: CDR1 SGHRS, CDR2 YFSETQ. CDR3 bases: TGCGCCAGCAGCTTGGGTGTTCGCGGGACAGGGGTAATTGCGGATACGCAGTATTTT. Protein product: CASSLGVRGTGVIADTQYF. The full variable domain, in which reference TRBV5-1 and TRBJ2-3 provide the parts outside the CDR3, is KAGVTQTPRYLIKTRGQQVTLSCSPISGHRSVSWYQQTPGQGLQFLFEYFSETQRNKGNFPGRFSGRQFSNSRSEMNVSTLELGDSALYLCASSLGVRGTGVIADTQYFGPGTRLTVL.

J is TRBJ2-7 and V is TRBV4-1, with 12 bases identical to TRBD1. The germline gives CDR1 MGHRA, CDR2 YSYEKL. Losses at the gene ends were 2 bases for V and 7 bases for J; bases not matched to a gene: 12. This CDR3 region has 17 residues. The CDR3 DNA reads TGCGCCAGCAGCCAATATTCTCCGGGACAGGGGGCGAGAGAGCAGTACTTC. This encodes CASSQYSPGQGAREQYF.

The chain has TRBV10-1 and TRBJ2-3, with TRBD2 as a possible D gene (5 bases). CDR3 length: 15 residues. With 0 bases removed from V and 6 bases from J, the gap between germline ends came to 13 bases. Germline values: CDR1 WNHNN, CDR2 SYGVQD (reference sequence). The CDR3 region is CASSESTTRGDTQYF. In nucleotides, the CDR3 is TGCGCCAGCAGTGAGTCGACTACGAGAGGGGATACGCAGTATTTT.

The rearrangement joins TRBV27 to TRBJ1-1; possibly TRBD1 for D (6 bases). V shed 3 bases and J shed 4 bases, with 15 bases lying between them. CDR1 is MNHEY, CDR2 SMNVEV, per germline (reference sequence). This CDR3 contains 15 residues. CDR3 residues: CASSFGDRSSTEAFF. CDR3 nucleotide sequence: TGTGCCAGCAGTTTCGGAGACAGGTCCTCCACTGAAGCTTTCTTT.

J is TRBJ2-3 and V is TRBV5-1; TRBD1 matches 7 bases. Trimming removed 4 bases from V and 4 bases from J; junction bases left unmatched: 12. This CDR3 contains 16 residues. Germline V gene sequence: CDR1 SGHRS, CDR2 YFSETQ. The CDR3: CASSPSTGARPDTQYF. The CDR3 DNA follows: TGCGCCAGCAGCCCCTCCACAGGGGCGCGCCCAGATACGCAGTATTTT.

Note on this clone: At one end, the junction sequence differs from germline, possibly due to a read error. CDR3 sequence (DNA): TGTGCCGGCAGTCGCCGGGACAGGGGACAGACCCAGTACTTC. Its translation: CAGSRRDRGQTQYF. The V gene is TRBV2, the J gene TRBJ2-5; 10 bases are a match to TRBD1. From germline, CDR1 is SNHLY and CDR2 FYNNEI. This CDR3 is 14 amino acids long. The full variable domain, completed using reference TRBV2 and TRBJ2-5, is EPEVTQTPSHQVTQMGQEVILRCVPISNHLYFYWYRQILGQKVEFLVSFYNNEISEKSEIFDDQFSVERPDGSNFTLKIRSTKLEDSAMYFCAGSRRDRGQTQYFGPGTRLLVL.

This clone occurred a few times. The chain carries TRBV6-6 and TRBJ2-7; 11 bases match TRBD2. Losses at the gene ends were 6 bases for V and 3 bases for J; bases not matched to a gene: 7. Germline lookup yields CDR1 MNHNY and CDR2 SVGAGI (reference sequence). CDR3 length: 15 residues. The CDR3 protein is CASSVSGRANYEQYF. CDR3 sequence (DNA): TGTGCCAGCAGCGTTAGCGGGAGGGCCAACTACGAGCAGTACTTC.

V gene TRBV7-2 combines with J gene TRBJ1-1; D gene ambiguous. Germline lookup yields CDR1 SGHTA and CDR2 FQGNSA. The CDR3 has 15 residues. Trimming stripped 5 bases from V and 8 bases from J, with 21 bases between. The CDR3 bases are TGTGCCAGCAGCATATCGGTCTCGACGGGGAGAGAAGCTTTCTTT. Protein sequence: CASSISVSTGREAFF.

The chain joins TRBV11-2 to TRBJ1-5, with D hard to call. The length of the CDR3 is 14 residues. With 2 bases removed from V and 6 bases from J, the gap between germline ends came to 11 bases. Germline V gives CDR1 SGHAT, CDR2 FQNNGV. Here the CDR3 DNA reads TGTGCCAGCAGCTTACATGCGGGTGGTCAGCCCCAGCATTTT. This sequence encodes CASSLHAGGQPQHF.

J is TRBJ2-7 and V is TRBV10-1, with D perhaps matching TRBD2 (6 bases). The CDR3 covers 14 residues. Germline CDR1 reads WNHNN; CDR2 reads SYGVQD (reference sequence). V lost 7 bases, J lost 2 bases, and 15 bases lay in between. The CDR3 reads CASTDWEETYEQYF. The CDR3 nucleotides read TGCGCCAGCACTGACTGGGAGGAAACCTACGAGCAGTACTTC.

CDR3 sequence (DNA): TGTGCCAGCAGCCCCAGTTATTCACCCCTCCACTTT. Protein: CASSPSYSPLHF. V usage is TRBV6-5 and J usage is TRBJ1-6; no clear D gene. With 6 bases removed from V and 8 bases from J, the gap between germline ends came to 8 bases. The CDR3 runs to 12 residues. Per germline, CDR1 MNHEY and CDR2 SVGAGI.

CDR3 bases: TGTGCCAACTCTAGCGGGGGGGCCGGCTCAGATACGCAGTATTTT. Protein: CANSSGGAGSDTQYF. This chain connects TRBV6-9 to TRBJ2-3; TRBD2 agrees at 12 bases. The CDR3 sequence is 15 residues long. V lost 10 bases, J lost 4 bases, and 9 bases stayed unmatched. Germline loops: CDR1 MNHGY, CDR2 SVAAGI.

V gene TRBV19 combines with J gene TRBJ1-2; 7 bases are shared with TRBD1. Unmatched junction bases numbered 5, after V lost 7 bases and J lost 0 bases. The CDR3 is made up of 14 amino acids. CDR1 LNHDA and CDR2 SQIVND come from the germline V gene (reference sequence). The CDR3 sequence is CASMARGANYGYTF. Written as DNA, the CDR3 is TGTGCCAGTATGGCCAGGGGGGCTAACTATGGCTACACCTTC.

This chain uses TRBV10-3 with TRBJ1-3, with D possibly TRBD1 on 5 matching bases. V was shortened by 3 bases and J by 2 bases, with 8 bases between the two germline ends. The CDR3 spans 14 residues. From germline, CDR1 is ENHRY and CDR2 SYGVKD. CDR3 in DNA: TGTGCCATCAGTGATCCGACAGCTGGAAACACCATATATTTT. It specifies CAISDPTAGNTIYF.

The gene calls are TRBV5-4 and TRBJ2-7, with 8 bases identical to TRBD2. The CDR3 sequence is 18 residues long. The ends lost 3 bases at V and 0 bases at J; junction bases unmatched: 14. CDR1 is SGHNT and CDR2 is YYREEE in the germline V gene (reference sequence). CDR3 loop: CASSWGGSSGMSSYEQYF. For the CDR3, the DNA is TGTGCCAGCAGCTGGGGAGGGAGTAGCGGGATGAGCTCCTACGAGCAGTACTTC.

This chain uses TRBV30 with TRBJ2-7; 9 bases match TRBD1. Germline CDR1 and CDR2: GTSNPN and SVGIG (reference sequence). The CDR3 runs to 14 residues. V lost 3 bases and J lost 5; bases outside the gene matches: 8. The CDR3 bases are TGTGCCTGGAGCCGGGACAGGGCCGCGAACGAGCAGTACTTC. Translation: CAWSRDRAANEQYF.

This clone was counted a few times. The chain links TRBV30 to TRBJ1-1, with D maybe TRBD1 (6 bases). Germline V gene sequence: CDR1 GTSNPN, CDR2 SVGIG (reference sequence). The CDR3 totals 15 residues. Trimming removed 3 bases from V and 2 bases from J, with 16 bases in between. CDR3 sequence: CAWRTLRTVNTEAFF. The CDR3 region has the DNA TGTGCCTGGAGGACCCTGAGGACAGTTAACACTGAAGCTTTCTTT.

CDR3 amino acids: CASSVGGGRGVDTQYF. CDR3 nucleotides: TGTGCCAGCAGCGTAGGAGGAGGGCGGGGGGTAGATACGCAGTATTTT. J is TRBJ2-3 and V is TRBV9; 8 nucleotides align to TRBD2. The CDR3 spans 16 residues. Germline CDR1 and CDR2: SGDLS and YYNGEE. The V and J ends lost 0 bases and 5 bases, in that order; junction bases with no gene match: 8. Looking up the rest from reference TRBV9 and TRBJ2-3 gives the full variable domain: DSGVTQTPKHLITATGQRVTLRCSPRSGDLSVYWYQQSLDQGLQFLIQYYNGEERAKGNILERFSAQQFPDLHSELNLSSLELGDSALYFCASSVGGGRGVDTQYFGPGTRLTVL.

The chain links TRBV5-1 to TRBJ2-2, with 7 positions matching TRBD1. This CDR3 is built from 15 residues. CDR1 and CDR2 (germline): SGHRS, YFSETQ. Trimming removed 4 bases from V and 2 bases from J; junction bases left unmatched: 5. CDR3 sequence (DNA): TGCGCCAGCAGCCCCGACAGGGCCAACACCGGGGAGCTGTTTTTT. Protein sequence: CASSPDRANTGELFF.